This TCR beta chain is from a study of cytomegalovirus exposure and HLA in healthy donors. The PCR made use of 60 Vbeta and 13 Jbeta primers. Generated by immunoSEQ multiplex PCR, the TCRdb table keeps only in-frame clones and is missing some. This sample has 150,000 to 200,000 clones, with around 83% found just once. This clone was observed a handful of times. Trimming took off 7 bases at V and 0 bases at J, with 11 bases between the two ends. Germline CDR1 is ENHRY and CDR2 is SYGVKD. The CDR3 has 14 residues. The genes are TRBV10-3 and TRBJ2-3; D call uncertain. This TCR derives from a woman in her 50s in good health and CMV-seropositive. The sequenced sample consisted of PBMCs. For the CDR3, the DNA is TGTGCCATCAAACAGTCTGATAGCACAGATACGCAGTATTTT. Translating gives CAIKQSDSTDTQYF.